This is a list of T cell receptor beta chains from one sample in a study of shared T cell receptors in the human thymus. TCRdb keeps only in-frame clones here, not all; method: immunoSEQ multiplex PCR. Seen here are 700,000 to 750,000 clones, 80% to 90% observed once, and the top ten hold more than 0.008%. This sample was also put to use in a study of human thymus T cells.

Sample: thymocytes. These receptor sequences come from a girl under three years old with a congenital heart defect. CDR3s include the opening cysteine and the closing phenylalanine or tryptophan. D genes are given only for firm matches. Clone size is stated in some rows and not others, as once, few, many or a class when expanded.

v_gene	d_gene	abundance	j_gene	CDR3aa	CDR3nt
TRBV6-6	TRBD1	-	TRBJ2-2	CASSPIRDRNTGELFF	TGTGCCAGCAGTCCAATCAGGGACAGGAACACCGGGGAGCTGTTTTTT
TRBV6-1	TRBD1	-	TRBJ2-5	CATSEGARGRETQYF	TGTGCCACCTCCGAGGGGGCTAGAGGTCGAGAGACCCAGTACTTC
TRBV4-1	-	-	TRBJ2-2	CASSPGGTRGALNTGELFF	TGCGCCAGCAGCCCTGGAGGTACCCGCGGGGCATTGAACACCGGGGAGCTGTTTTTT
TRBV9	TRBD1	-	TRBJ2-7	CASSPETGGSREQYF	TGTGCCAGCAGCCCCGAGACAGGGGGATCGCGGGAGCAGTACTTC
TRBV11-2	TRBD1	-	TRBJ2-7	CASSLFLRVGQGTYEQYF	TGTGCCAGCAGCTTATTTTTACGGGTAGGACAGGGCACCTACGAGCAGTACTTC
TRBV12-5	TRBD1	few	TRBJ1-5	CASGTWDRGVDQPQHF	TGTGCTAGTGGTACCTGGGACAGGGGGGTGGATCAGCCCCAGCATTTT
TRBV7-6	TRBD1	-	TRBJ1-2	CASSLVAGQGKVIYGYTF	TGTGCCAGCAGCTTAGTAGCCGGACAGGGGAAAGTAATCTATGGCTACACCTTC
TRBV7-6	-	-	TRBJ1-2	CASSFPNQGADGYTF	TGTGCCAGCAGCTTTCCCAATCAGGGCGCCGATGGCTACACCTTC
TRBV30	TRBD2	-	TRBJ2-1	CAWSGTSGTVPTNNEQFF	TGTGCCTGGAGTGGAACTAGCGGAACTGTCCCCACGAACAATGAGCAGTTCTTC
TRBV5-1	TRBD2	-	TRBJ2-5	CASSLETSGGEETQYF	TGCGCCAGCAGCTTGGAGACTAGCGGGGGAGAAGAGACCCAGTACTTC
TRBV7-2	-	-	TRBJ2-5	CASSLEWGRQETQYF	TGTGCCAGCAGCTTAGAATGGGGGCGACAAGAGACCCAGTACTTC
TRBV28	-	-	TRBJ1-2	CASTPDSDYGYTF	TGTGCCAGCACCCCCGACAGCGACTATGGCTACACCTTC
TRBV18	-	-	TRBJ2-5	CASSPRSVGSPQETQYF	TGTGCCAGCTCACCTCGGTCCGTCGGGAGCCCTCAAGAGACCCAGTACTTC
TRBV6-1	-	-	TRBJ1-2	CASSEALRQEETNYGYTF	TGTGCCAGCAGTGAAGCGCTTCGTCAGGAGGAAACTAACTATGGCTACACCTTC
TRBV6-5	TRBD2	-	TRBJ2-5	CASSPGTSGVKTQYF	TGTGCCAGCAGTCCCGGGACTAGCGGGGTAAAGACCCAGTACTTC
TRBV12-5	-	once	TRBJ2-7	CASGSTGTSSYEQYF	TGTGCTAGTGGTTCAACAGGGACAAGCTCCTACGAGCAGTACTTC
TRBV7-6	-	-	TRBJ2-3	CASSYPGGDTQYF	TGTGCCAGCAGCTATCCAGGTGGAGATACGCAGTATTTT
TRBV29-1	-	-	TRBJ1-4	CSVVVNESTNEKLFF	TGCAGCGTTGTTGTGAACGAGTCAACTAATGAAAAACTGTTTTTT
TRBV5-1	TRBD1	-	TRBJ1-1	CASSPSQVPTARQGVNTEAFF	TGCGCCAGCAGCCCATCCCAGGTCCCAACGGCCCGACAGGGAGTGAACACTGAAGCTTTCTTT
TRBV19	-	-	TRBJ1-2	CASSIGRGRDGYTF	TGTGCCAGTAGTATAGGCAGGGGTAGGGATGGCTACACCTTC
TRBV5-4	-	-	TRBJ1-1	CASSFELGEGQNTEAFF	TGTGCCAGCAGCTTCGAGTTAGGGGAAGGCCAGAACACTGAAGCTTTCTTT
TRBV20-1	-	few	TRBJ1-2	CSAVDYGYTF	TGCAGTGCTGTAGACTATGGCTACACCTTC
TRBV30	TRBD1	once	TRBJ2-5	CAWSALYRGYGQETQYF	TGTGCCTGGAGTGCGCTGTACAGGGGATACGGGCAAGAGACCCAGTACTTC
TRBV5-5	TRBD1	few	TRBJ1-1	CASSPVYRGFMNTEAFF	TGTGCCAGCTCCCCCGTCTACAGGGGTTTTATGAACACTGAAGCTTTCTTT
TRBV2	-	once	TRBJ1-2	CASSERLTDYGYTF	TGTGCCAGCAGTGAAAGGCTCACAGACTATGGCTACACCTTC
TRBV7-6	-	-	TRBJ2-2	CASSSPGLNTGELFF	TGTGCCAGCAGCTCTCCGGGACTGAACACCGGGGAGCTGTTTTTT
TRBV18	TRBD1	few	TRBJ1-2	CASSPTIIKDREHNYGYTF	TGTGCCAGCTCACCAACCATTATTAAGGACAGGGAGCATAACTATGGCTACACCTTC
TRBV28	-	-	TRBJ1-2	CASSFQRVPFYGYTF	TGTGCCAGCAGTTTCCAGCGAGTCCCCTTTTATGGCTACACCTTC
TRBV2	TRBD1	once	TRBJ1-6	CASTTGDPLHF	TGTGCCAGCACCACAGGGGACCCCCTCCACTTT
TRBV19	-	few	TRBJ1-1	CASSRTTGLNTEAFF	TGTGCCAGTAGTAGGACGACAGGTCTGAACACTGAAGCTTTCTTT
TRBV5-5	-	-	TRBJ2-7	CASSLAVQRPEQYF	TGTGCCAGCAGCTTGGCGGTTCAGAGGCCCGAGCAGTACTTC
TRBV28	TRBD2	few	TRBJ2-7	CASSLRLAGGRSYEQYF	TGTGCCAGCAGTTTACGACTAGCGGGGGGGAGGTCCTACGAGCAGTACTTC
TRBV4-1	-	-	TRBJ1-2	CASSQESYYGYTF	TGCGCCAGCAGCCAAGAGTCTTACTATGGCTACACCTTC
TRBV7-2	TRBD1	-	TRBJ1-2	CASSWKTGRFIYGYTF	TGTGCCAGCAGCTGGAAGACAGGGAGGTTCATCTATGGCTACACCTTC
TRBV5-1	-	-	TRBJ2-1	CASSFRVPSRGEQFF	TGCGCCAGCAGCTTCCGGGTCCCTAGCAGGGGTGAGCAGTTCTTC
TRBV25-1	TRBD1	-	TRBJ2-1	CASIRNVPGQGDEQFF	TGTGCCAGCATCCGCAACGTCCCGGGACAGGGGGACGAGCAGTTCTTC
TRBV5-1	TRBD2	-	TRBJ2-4	CASSGGGVNIQYF	TGCGCCAGCTCCGGGGGAGGGGTCAACATTCAGTACTTC
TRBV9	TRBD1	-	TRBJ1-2	CASWGIRDRDFYGYTF	TGTGCCAGCTGGGGAATCCGCGACAGGGATTTTTATGGCTACACCTTC
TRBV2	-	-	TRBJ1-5	CASSELADYGNQPQHF	TGTGCCAGCAGTGAACTAGCGGATTATGGCAATCAGCCCCAGCATTTT
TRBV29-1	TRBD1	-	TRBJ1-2	CSVLRTGNYGYTF	TGCAGCGTTCTCAGGACAGGGAACTATGGCTACACCTTC
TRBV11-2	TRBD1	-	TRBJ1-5	CASSPGQANQPQHF	TGTGCCAGCAGCCCTGGACAGGCTAATCAGCCCCAGCATTTT
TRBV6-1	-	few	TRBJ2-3	CASREKTDRVGGTDTQYF	TGTGCCAGCAGAGAAAAGACAGATCGGGTTGGGGGCACAGATACGCAGTATTTT
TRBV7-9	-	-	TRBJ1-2	CASRRFEIYGYTF	TGTGCCAGCAGGCGTTTTGAGATCTATGGCTACACCTTC
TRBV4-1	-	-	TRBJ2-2	CASGGTDHTGELFF	TGCGCCAGCGGCGGGACAGACCACACCGGGGAGCTGTTTTTT
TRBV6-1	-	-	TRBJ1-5	CASSEGRDWRNQPQHF	TGTGCCAGCAGTGAAGGAAGGGACTGGCGCAATCAGCCCCAGCATTTT